The clone carrying this T cell receptor beta chain was found many times. Its target is unknown. The V gene lost 0 bases and the J gene lost 0 bases, with 15 bases spanning the gap. Germline V gene lookup returns CDR1 DFQATT and CDR2 SNEGSKA (reference sequence). The CDR3 has 17 amino acids. The sample belongs to a study of Graves' ophthalmopathy and Graves' hyperthyroidism. Transcripts of RNA were the source for amplifying TCR beta CDR3 regions. Amplification began with first-round RT-PCR using HTBI primers, then second-round multiplex PCR was performed. TCRdb reprocessed the multiplex PCR reads with MiXCR, giving one entry per CDR3 protein. The table lists roughly 410,000 distinct CDR3 sequences, about 16% of them singletons. General study points: Detected in blood as well were most expanded thyroid clonotypes with frequency above 0.001.

The chain joins TRBV20-1 to TRBJ1-5; tentatively, D is TRBD1 (6 bases). Sequencing was carried out using peripheral blood. The source is a woman aged 18 to 35 with stable Graves' hyperthyroidism. The DNA for the CDR3 is TGCAGTGCTAGAGACCCCCGTTGGACAGATAGCAATCAGCCCCAGCATTTT. This translates into CSARDPRWTDSNQPQHF.